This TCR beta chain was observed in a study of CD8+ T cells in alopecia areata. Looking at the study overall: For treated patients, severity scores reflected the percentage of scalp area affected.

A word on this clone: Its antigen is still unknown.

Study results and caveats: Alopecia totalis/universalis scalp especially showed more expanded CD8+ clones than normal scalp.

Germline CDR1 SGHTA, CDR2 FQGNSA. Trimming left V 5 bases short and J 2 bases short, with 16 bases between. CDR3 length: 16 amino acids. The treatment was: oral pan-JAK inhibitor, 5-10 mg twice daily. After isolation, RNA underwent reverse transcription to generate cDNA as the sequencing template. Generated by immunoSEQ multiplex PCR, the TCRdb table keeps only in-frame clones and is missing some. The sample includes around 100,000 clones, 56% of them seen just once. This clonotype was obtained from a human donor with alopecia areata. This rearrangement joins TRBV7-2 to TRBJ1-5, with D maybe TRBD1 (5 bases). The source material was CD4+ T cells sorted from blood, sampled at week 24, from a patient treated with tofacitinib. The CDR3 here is CASSPGGGRGNQPQHF. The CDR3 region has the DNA TGTGCCAGCAGCCCCGGGGGGGGTAGGGGCAATCAGCCCCAGCATTTT.